This T cell receptor beta chain emerged from a study of T cell clones after liver transplantation. Only in-frame clones appear in the TCRdb table, and some are missing; sequencing was by immunoSEQ multiplex PCR. The sample shows 70,000 or so clones, 90% of them seen only once. General study points: In most of the 8 subjects, circulating graft-donor-reactive CD4 TCRbeta sequences fell significantly after transplant. Compared with third party-reactive sequences, donor-reactive ones declined more, independent of withdrawal success.

Details on this clone: Its matching antigen is unknown.

Sorting of unstimulated PBMCs yielded separate CD3+CD4+ and CD3+CD8+ fractions. CDR3 size: 19 residues. V lost 1 base to trimming and J lost 6 bases; unmatched junction nucleotides: 14. Germline V CDR1 and CDR2: SGHTA, FQGNSA. This sample comprised CD4+ T cells from blood, obtained before liver transplant. This TCR was recovered from a human donor who received a liver transplant. The chain employs TRBV7-2 and TRBJ2-7; 14 positions match TRBD2. The CDR3 region has the DNA TGTGCCAGCAGCTTAGAGGGGAACCTCCGACTAGCGGGAGGGAGCGAGCAGTACTTC. It is translated as CASSLEGNLRLAGGSEQYF.